This T cell receptor beta chain was identified during a study of tumor-infiltrating lymphocytes in primary liver carcinoma. Extraction of RNA together with DNA used about 17-30 mg of unsorted bulk tissue. Germline CDR1 SGHVS, CDR2 FQNEAQ. Trimming cost V 5 bases and J 7 bases, with 17 bases left between them. CDR3 length equals 14 residues. The authors made TCR beta cDNA from roughly 480 ng total RNA with a constant-region primer. Libraries covering TCR beta were generated through three nested multiplex PCR rounds (using a slightly modified ARM-PCR). Amplification in the first two PCR rounds was performed using TRBV1-TRBV30 forward primers and a C-beta reverse primer for about 10 cycles each. TCRdb ran MiXCR on the multiplex PCR reads and lists one entry per CDR3 protein. The sample holds 100,000 or so distinct CDR3 sequences, around 83% seen once.

Sequencing was carried out using liver tumor tissue from sampling region 3. Subset denoted: tumor region T3, left-lateral pole. The chain carries TRBV7-8 and TRBJ1-1, with a tentative D call TRBD1 (5 bases). The clonotype comes from a man aged 40-50 years with primary liver carcinoma and hepatitis B virus infection. The CDR3 spells CASSLQGTEVEAFF. The CDR3, as DNA: TGTGCCAGCAGCCTCCAAGGGACGGAGGTTGAAGCTTTCTTT.